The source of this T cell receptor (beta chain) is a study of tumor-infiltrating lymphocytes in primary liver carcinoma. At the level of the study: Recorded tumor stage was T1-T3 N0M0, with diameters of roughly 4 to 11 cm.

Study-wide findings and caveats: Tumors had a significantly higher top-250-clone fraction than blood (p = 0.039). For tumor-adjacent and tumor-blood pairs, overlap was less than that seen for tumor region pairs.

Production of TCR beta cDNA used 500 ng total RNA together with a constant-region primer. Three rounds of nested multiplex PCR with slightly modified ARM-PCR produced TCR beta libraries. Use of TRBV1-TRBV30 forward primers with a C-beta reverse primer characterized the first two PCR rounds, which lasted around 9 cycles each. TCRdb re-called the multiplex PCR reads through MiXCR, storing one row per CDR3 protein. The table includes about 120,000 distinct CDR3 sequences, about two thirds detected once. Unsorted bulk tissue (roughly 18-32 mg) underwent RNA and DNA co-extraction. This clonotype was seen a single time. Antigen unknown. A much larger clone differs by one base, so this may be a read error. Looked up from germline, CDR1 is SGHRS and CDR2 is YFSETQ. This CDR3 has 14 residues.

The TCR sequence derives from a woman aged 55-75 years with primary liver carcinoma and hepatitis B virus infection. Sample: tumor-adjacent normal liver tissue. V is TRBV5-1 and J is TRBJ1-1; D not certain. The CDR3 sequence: CASSSQHMNTKAFF. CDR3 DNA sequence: TGCGCCAGCAGCTCACAACATATGAACACTAAAGCTTTCTTT. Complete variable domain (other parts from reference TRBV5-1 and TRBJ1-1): KAGVTQTPRYLIKTRGQQVTLSCSPISGHRSVSWYQQTPGQGLQFLFEYFSETQRNKGNFPGRFSGRQFSNSRSEMNVSTLELGDSALYLCASSSQHMNTKAFFGQGTRLTVV.